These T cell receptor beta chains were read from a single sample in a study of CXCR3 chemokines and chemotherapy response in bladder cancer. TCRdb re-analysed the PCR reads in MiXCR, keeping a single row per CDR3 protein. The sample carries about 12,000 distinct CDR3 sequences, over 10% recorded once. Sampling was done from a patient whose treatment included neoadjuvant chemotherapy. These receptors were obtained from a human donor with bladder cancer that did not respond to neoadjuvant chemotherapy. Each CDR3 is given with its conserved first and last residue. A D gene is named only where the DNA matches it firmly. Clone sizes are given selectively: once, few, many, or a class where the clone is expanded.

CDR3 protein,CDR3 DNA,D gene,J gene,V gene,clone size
CASSYSPGASTEAFF,TGTGCCAGCAGTTACTCTCCGGGGGCGAGCACTGAAGCTTTCTTT,-,TRBJ1-1,TRBV6-5,many
CASSPRTGNEQFF,TGTGCCAGCAGCCCCCGTACAGGAAATGAGCAGTTCTTC,-,TRBJ2-1,TRBV5-4,many
CASSFLGADTQYF,TGTGCCAGCAGCTTTTTGGGCGCAGATACGCAGTATTTT,-,TRBJ2-3,TRBV7-2,medium-sized
CASSLDLAGAYNEQFF,TGTGCCAGCAGCTTAGACCTAGCGGGGGCCTACAATGAGCAGTTCTTC,TRBD2,TRBJ2-1,TRBV7-2,many
CAISADSNYGYTF,TGTGCCATCAGTGCGGACAGCAACTATGGCTACACCTTC,-,TRBJ1-2,TRBV10-3,medium-sized
CASSPIAGGNNYNEQFF,TGTGCCAGCTCACCCATAGCGGGAGGGAACAATTACAATGAGCAGTTCTTC,TRBD2,TRBJ2-1,TRBV18,many
CASSQDSNSGELFF,TGCGCCAGCAGCCAAGATTCGAATAGTGGGGAGCTGTTTTTT,-,TRBJ2-2,TRBV4-1,many
CASSLGGTGDYEQYF,TGTGCCAGCAGCTTAGGGGGGACAGGGGACTACGAGCAGTACTTC,TRBD1,TRBJ2-7,TRBV7-2,-
CASSFQGAVEAFF,TGTGCCAGCTCATTTCAGGGGGCGGTTGAAGCTTTCTTT,TRBD1,TRBJ1-1,TRBV18,many
CASSLVGARNYGYTF,TGTGCCAGCAGCTTGGTAGGGGCACGGAACTATGGCTACACCTTC,-,TRBJ1-2,TRBV5-6,many
CASRPGQAYEQYF,TGTGCCAGCCGACCGGGACAGGCCTACGAGCAGTACTTC,TRBD1,TRBJ2-7,TRBV6-1,many
CASSSDRPTDTQYF,TGTGCCAGCAGCTCGGACAGACCCACAGATACGCAGTATTTT,-,TRBJ2-3,TRBV5-4,many
CASSLAFNTEAFF,TGTGCCAGCAGCCTTGCGTTTAACACTGAAGCTTTCTTT,-,TRBJ1-1,TRBV6-2/TRBV6-3,many
CASRPLAGGYTDTQYF,TGTGCCAGCAGACCTCTAGCGGGGGGGTACACAGATACGCAGTATTTT,TRBD2,TRBJ2-3,TRBV6-6,many
CASSPRQVGETQYF,TGTGCCAGCTCACCAAGACAGGTCGGAGAGACCCAGTACTTC,-,TRBJ2-5,TRBV18,many
CASSPGLNTEAFF,TGTGCCAGCTCACCGGGGTTGAACACTGAAGCTTTCTTT,-,TRBJ1-1,TRBV18,many
CASSSPGGTSTYEQYF,TGTGCCAGCAGTTCCCCCGGGGGGACTAGTACCTACGAGCAGTACTTC,TRBD2,TRBJ2-7,TRBV28,many
CSARDSQGNTIYF,TGCAGTGCTAGAGATTCCCAGGGAAACACCATATATTTT,-,TRBJ1-3,TRBV20-1,-
CASSLKGVNTEAFF,TGTGCCAGCAGCTTAAAAGGCGTGAACACTGAAGCTTTCTTT,-,TRBJ1-1,TRBV7-9,few
CASSYGQGWNTEAFF,TGTGCCAGCAGTTACGGACAGGGGTGGAACACTGAAGCTTTCTTT,TRBD1,TRBJ1-1,TRBV6-2/TRBV6-3,many
CASSYSGTGGAYEQYF,TGTGCCAGCAGTTACTCAGGGACAGGGGGCGCGTACGAGCAGTACTTC,TRBD1,TRBJ2-7,TRBV6-2/TRBV6-3,-
CASSYKGVNNEQFF,TGTGCCAGCAGTTACAAAGGGGTAAACAATGAGCAGTTCTTC,-,TRBJ2-1,TRBV6-2/TRBV6-3,many
CASSLGGGAYHEQYF,TGTGCCAGCAGCTTGGGAGGGGGGGCCTACCACGAGCAGTACTTC,-,TRBJ2-7,TRBV5-6,-
CSARDRLAGGMNTEAFF,TGCAGTGCTAGAGATCGGCTCGCAGGGGGTATGAACACTGAAGCTTTCTTT,TRBD1,TRBJ1-1,TRBV20-1,few
CASSLGPAYNEQFF,TGTGCCAGCAGTTTAGGGCCGGCCTACAATGAGCAGTTCTTC,-,TRBJ2-1,TRBV12-3/TRBV12-4,many
CASHLAGGWTGELFF,TGTGCCAGCCACTTAGCGGGAGGGTGGACCGGGGAGCTGTTTTTT,TRBD2,TRBJ2-2,TRBV6-1,many
CSVVPTGGLYEQYF,TGCAGCGTTGTCCCGACAGGGGGTTTGTACGAGCAGTACTTC,TRBD1,TRBJ2-7,TRBV29-1,many
CASSIGDRVAFF,TGTGCCAGTAGTATTGGGGACAGGGTCGCTTTCTTT,TRBD1,TRBJ1-1,TRBV19,-
CASRPTPTGRETQYF,TGTGCCAGTAGACCGACCCCGACAGGGAGAGAGACCCAGTACTTC,TRBD1,TRBJ2-5,TRBV19,medium-sized
CATRGAYSGNTIYF,TGTGCCACCCGGGGCGCCTACTCTGGAAACACCATATATTTT,-,TRBJ1-3,TRBV6-5,many
CAISDVPENTGELFF,TGTGCCATCAGTGACGTCCCCGAGAACACCGGGGAGCTGTTTTTT,-,TRBJ2-2,TRBV10-3,many
CASGDVGAFF,TGTGCCAGCGGTGACGTGGGTGCTTTCTTT,-,TRBJ1-1,TRBV28,-
CAISGTSGDSSTDTQYF,TGTGCCATCAGCGGGACTAGCGGCGATTCTAGCACAGATACGCAGTATTTT,TRBD2,TRBJ2-3,TRBV10-3,many
CASSPGQGAYNEQFF,TGTGCCAGCTCACCGGGACAGGGGGCCTACAATGAGCAGTTCTTC,TRBD1,TRBJ2-1,TRBV18,many
CASSPLSEGGETQYF,TGTGCCAGCAGTCCCCTCTCTGAGGGGGGAGAGACCCAGTACTTC,-,TRBJ2-5,TRBV28,many
CASRTGGSYEQYF,TGTGCCAGTAGGACAGGGGGGTCCTACGAGCAGTACTTC,TRBD1,TRBJ2-7,TRBV19,many
CASSRTGSSYEQYF,TGTGCCAGCAGTCGGACAGGGAGCTCCTACGAGCAGTACTTC,TRBD1,TRBJ2-7,TRBV6-5,many
CSASVGTNYGYTF,TGCAGTGCTAGCGTGGGAACTAACTATGGCTACACCTTC,-,TRBJ1-2,TRBV20-1,few
CASSPLTNTQYF,TGTGCCAGCAGCCCGCTCACAAATACGCAGTATTTT,-,TRBJ2-3,TRBV7-9,many
CASSPPGQGNYGYTF,TGTGCCAGCTCCCCTCCGGGACAGGGGAACTATGGCTACACCTTC,TRBD1,TRBJ1-2,TRBV18,many
CASRLTLSTDTQYF,TGTGCCAGCAGATTGACCCTGAGCACAGATACGCAGTATTTT,-,TRBJ2-3,TRBV6-2/TRBV6-3,medium-sized
CASSEALEGYEQYF,TGTGCCAGCAGTGAAGCGCTGGAGGGGTACGAGCAGTACTTC,-,TRBJ2-7,TRBV6-1,many
CAWSSGLISGNTIYF,TGTGCCTGGAGTTCGGGACTTATCTCTGGAAACACCATATATTTT,-,TRBJ1-3,TRBV30,many
CASSQQESSYNEQFF,TGTGCCAGCAGTCAACAGGAAAGCTCCTACAATGAGCAGTTCTTC,-,TRBJ2-1,TRBV28,-
CATARTGSYEQYF,TGTGCCACCGCCCGGACAGGGTCCTACGAGCAGTACTTC,TRBD1,TRBJ2-7,TRBV5-6,-
CASSRMINEQFF,TGTGCCAGCTCACGGATGATCAATGAGCAGTTCTTC,-,TRBJ2-1,TRBV18,many
CASNLGGQGEYEQYF,TGTGCCAGCAACCTAGGTGGGCAGGGGGAGTACGAGCAGTACTTC,TRBD1,TRBJ2-7,TRBV6-5,few
CASTPGSFSGNTIYF,TGTGCCAGCACCCCCGGAAGCTTCTCTGGAAACACCATATATTTT,-,TRBJ1-3,TRBV6-2/TRBV6-3,many
CASSPGGGTDTQYF,TGTGCCAGCAGCCCAGGGGGCGGCACAGATACGCAGTATTTT,TRBD1,TRBJ2-3,TRBV12-3/TRBV12-4,many
CASSEGLARYGYTF,TGTGCCAGCAGCGAGGGGCTGGCCCGCTATGGCTACACCTTC,-,TRBJ1-2,TRBV5-6,-
CSAMTRMKTQYF,TGCAGTGCAATGACTAGGATGAAGACCCAGTACTTC,-,TRBJ2-5,TRBV20-1,-
CASIKPRLFSGNTIYF,TGTGCCAGCATCAAGCCCCGACTTTTCTCTGGAAACACCATATATTTT,-,TRBJ1-3,TRBV12-3/TRBV12-4,-
CASSRTGTLGETQYF,TGTGCCAGCTCACGGACAGGCACCCTTGGGGAGACCCAGTACTTC,TRBD1,TRBJ2-5,TRBV18,few
CASTLGQGAQPQHF,TGTGCCAGCACCCTAGGACAGGGGGCCCAGCCCCAGCATTTT,TRBD1,TRBJ1-5,TRBV28,few
CATSRQGGEKLFF,TGTGCCACCAGCAGACAGGGTGGAGAAAAACTGTTTTTT,TRBD1,TRBJ1-4,TRBV24-1,many